The rows below give T cell receptor beta chains drawn from one sample of a study of spatial heterogeneity in lung cancer. A single record per CDR3 protein comes from TCRdb applying MiXCR to the 5' RACE reads. Of roughly 20,000 distinct CDR3 sequences listed, approximately 4.4% are singletons. This specimen was PBMCs, taken at surgery. The origin of the receptors is a male donor with early-stage non-small cell lung cancer. The CDR3 runs from the conserved cysteine through the conserved F or W. A D gene is named only where the DNA matches it firmly. Size tells how often a clone was seen (once, few, many) or the class of an expanded clone, and some rows leave it out.

DNA	CDR3	D	size	V	J
TGTGCCAGCAGCGGACCGGGACTAGCGGTTACATCCTACAATGAGCAGTTCTTC	CASSGPGLAVTSYNEQFF	TRBD2	many	TRBV9	TRBJ2-1
TGTGCCAGCAGTGAATGGGGCTACACCTTC	CASSEWGYTF	-	many	TRBV2	TRBJ1-2
TGTGCCAGCAGCCCGGGGGCAGGGGGACAGATGAACACTGAAGCTTTCTTT	CASSPGAGGQMNTEAFF	TRBD1	-	TRBV7-9	TRBJ1-1
TGTGCCAGCAGCTTGGTTGGCAGGGTCGAGGAGACCCAGTACTTC	CASSLVGRVEETQYF	-	many	TRBV5-4	TRBJ2-5
TGTGCCAGCAGCGTAAACAGGGGAGGTGAGACCCAGTACTTC	CASSVNRGGETQYF	-	few	TRBV7-2	TRBJ2-5
TGTGCCAGCAGTGACAGGGACCGTAGCTCCTACAATGAGCAGTTCTTC	CASSDRDRSSYNEQFF	TRBD1	many	TRBV12-3/TRBV12-4	TRBJ2-1
TGTGCCAGCAGTTCTCAAGGATTGAGCAATCAGCCCCAGCATTTT	CASSSQGLSNQPQHF	-	-	TRBV6-2/TRBV6-3	TRBJ1-5
TGTGCCAGCAGCTTAACTAGCGGGGGCACAGATACGCAGTATTTT	CASSLTSGGTDTQYF	TRBD2	medium-sized	TRBV7-2	TRBJ2-3
TGTGCCAGCAGCTTAGATGGCGGGAGGGCGGCGGATGAGCAGTTCTTC	CASSLDGGRAADEQFF	TRBD2	many	TRBV7-9	TRBJ2-1
TGTGCCAGCAGCCAAGGATCTAGCGGGGGGCAACGCCAAGAGACCCAGTACTTC	CASSQGSSGGQRQETQYF	TRBD2	many	TRBV3-1	TRBJ2-5
TGTGCCAGCAGCTTTTACGGGCGAGGGCATGAGACCCAGTACTTC	CASSFYGRGHETQYF	-	many	TRBV11-2	TRBJ2-5
TGCGCCAGCAGCCAAGATCTAACAGGATACACAGATACGCAGTATTTT	CASSQDLTGYTDTQYF	-	many	TRBV4-1	TRBJ2-3
TGCGCCAGCAGCTTGGGGGGACAGAATGAAAAACTGTTTTTT	CASSLGGQNEKLFF	TRBD1	few	TRBV5-1	TRBJ1-4